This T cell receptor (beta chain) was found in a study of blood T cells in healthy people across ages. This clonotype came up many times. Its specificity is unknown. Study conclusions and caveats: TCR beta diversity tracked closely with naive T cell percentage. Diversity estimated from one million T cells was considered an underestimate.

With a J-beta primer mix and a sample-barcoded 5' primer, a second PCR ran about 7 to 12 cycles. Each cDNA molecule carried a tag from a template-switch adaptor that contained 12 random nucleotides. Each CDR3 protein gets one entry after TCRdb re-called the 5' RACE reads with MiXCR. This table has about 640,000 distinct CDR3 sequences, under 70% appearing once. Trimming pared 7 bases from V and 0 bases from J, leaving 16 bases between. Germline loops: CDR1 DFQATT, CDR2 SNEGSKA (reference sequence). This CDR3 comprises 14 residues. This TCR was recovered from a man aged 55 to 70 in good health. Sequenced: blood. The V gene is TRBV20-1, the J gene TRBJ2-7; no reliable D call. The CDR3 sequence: CSVLWKGRSYEQYF. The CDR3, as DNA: TGCAGTGTCCTGTGGAAAGGGCGCTCCTACGAGCAGTACTTC.